This entry describes one T cell receptor beta chain. The data were taken from a study of blood T cells in healthy people across ages. Combining a sample-barcoded 5' primer with a J-beta primer mix, a second PCR ran for roughly 6 to 12 cycles. TCRdb fed the 5' RACE reads into MiXCR, producing one record per CDR3 protein. The profile covers approximately 800,000 distinct CDR3 sequences, with approximately 65% appearing a single time and 25% to 35% taken by the ten largest. The donors, healthy Caucasians from Russia, were aged roughly 6 to 90. V lost 4 bases and J lost 0, with 15 bases in between. The CDR3 has 16 amino acids. CDR1 and CDR2 from the germline V gene are LGHNA and YSLEER.

The sample comprised blood. The receptor was derived from a man aged 25 to 40 in good health. This chain uses TRBV4-3 with TRBJ2-5; tentatively, D is TRBD2 (6 bases). The chain's CDR3 is CASSLFSGSYQETQYF. The CDR3 DNA follows: TGCGCCAGCAGCCTTTTTAGCGGATCGTACCAAGAGACCCAGTACTTC.